These 22 T cell receptor beta chains share one sample of origin, sequenced in a study of CD8 T cells in Susac syndrome. The RNA, roughly 0.45 to 1 ug, was put through reverse transcription using random hexamers. TCRdb reanalysed the immunoSEQ multiplex PCR reads using MiXCR and keeps one entry per CDR3 protein. The table has roughly 170,000 distinct CDR3 sequences, roughly 92% seen once. The specimen was CD4+ T cells from PBMCs. These receptor sequences come from a human donor with multiple sclerosis.

V usage is TRBV15 and J usage is TRBJ2-5; no clear D. Trimming left V 0 bases short and J 5 bases short, with 7 bases between. CDR1 and CDR2 from the germline V gene are LNHNV and YYDKDF (reference sequence). This CDR3 contains 13 residues. CDR3 coding DNA: TGTGCCACCAGCAGAGATAATCGGGAGACCCAGTACTTC. This gives the protein CATSRDNRETQYF. Filled out from reference TRBV15 and TRBJ2-5, the complete variable domain reads DAMVIQNPRYQVTQFGKPVTLSCSQTLNHNVMYWYQQKSSQAPKLLFHYYDKDFNNEADTPDNFQSRRPNTSFCFLDIRSPGLGDTAMYLCATSRDNRETQYFGPGTRLLVL.

Concerning this clonotype itself: Its ends do not fully match the called genes, so a read error is possible. The genes are TRBV7-7 and TRBJ2-5; 12 bases are shared with TRBD2. CDR3 size: 14 residues. Looked up from germline, CDR1 is SSHAT and CDR2 is FNYEAQ (reference sequence). The CDR3 sequence is CASSQVLAGGRPSF. The CDR3 DNA reads TGTGCTAGCAGCCAAGTACTAGCGGGGGGTCGCCCGTCCTTC.

The chain links TRBV5-4 to TRBJ2-7, with TRBD1 matching 7 bases. The V gene's germline CDR1 is SGHNT and CDR2 YYREEE (reference sequence). This CDR3 is 13 amino acids long. V lost 2 bases, J lost 3 bases, and 2 bases stayed unmatched. CDR3 amino acids: CASSLDRVYEQYF. The DNA for the CDR3 is TGTGCCAGCAGCTTAGACAGGGTCTACGAGCAGTACTTC.

The chain joins TRBV27 to TRBJ1-6; unclear D gene. This CDR3 has 13 amino acids. Deletions cut 3 bases from V and 7 bases from J, with 7 bases between. Germline values: CDR1 MNHEY, CDR2 SMNVEV (reference sequence). CDR3 protein: CASSFLSNSPLHF. As DNA, the CDR3 is TGTGCCAGCAGTTTTCTTTCGAATTCACCCCTCCACTTT.

The rearrangement joins TRBV20-1 to TRBJ2-2; D gene uncertain. V was cut by 1 base and J by 6 bases, with 6 bases left in between. The CDR3 runs to 12 residues. CDR1 is DFQATT and CDR2 is SNEGSKA in the germline V gene (reference sequence). CDR3 sequence reads: CSARVMAGELFF. The DNA for the CDR3 is TGCAGTGCTAGAGTTATGGCCGGGGAGCTGTTTTTT.

This rearrangement joins TRBV5-1 to TRBJ2-7; tentatively, D is TRBD2 (6 bases). Trimming cost V 4 bases and J 7 bases, with 24 bases left between them. The CDR3 contains 16 residues. Germline V gene sequence: CDR1 SGHRS, CDR2 YFSETQ. The CDR3 loop is CASSTGRGGTKGEQYF. The CDR3 DNA sequence: TGCGCCAGCAGCACCGGACGGGGAGGTACGAAGGGGGAGCAGTACTTC.

The rearrangement links TRBV2 to TRBJ1-1, with no clear D. The CDR3 contains 14 residues. Trimming left V 10 bases short and J 1 base short, with 16 bases between. The germline V gene encodes CDR1 SNHLY and CDR2 FYNNEI. The CDR3 DNA follows: TGTGCCACCCAGGACCGGGTGGGGAACACTGAAGCTTTCTTT. Encoded protein: CATQDRVGNTEAFF.

This clonotype was detected once. The V and J genes are TRBV5-4 and TRBJ2-7; 9 nucleotides align to TRBD1. This CDR3 comprises 17 residues. Trimming cost V 0 bases and J 0 bases; bases outside gene matches: 7. CDR1 and CDR2 from the germline V gene are SGHNT and YYREEE (reference sequence). The CDR3 region has the DNA TGTGCCAGCAGCTTGGATCTGGGACAGGGAACCTCCTACGAGCAGTACTTC. Translated, it gives CASSLDLGQGTSYEQYF.

V usage is TRBV6-2 or TRBV6-3 and J usage is TRBJ1-6; D unresolved. The CDR3 runs 16 residues. In germline, CDR1 is MNHEY, CDR2 SVGEGT. V lost 5 bases and J 8 bases, leaving 19 bases between the germline ends. DNA of the CDR3: TGTGCCAGCAGTGCCCCCCTCCGGGTGGTTCATTCACCCCTCCACTTT. Translation: CASSAPLRVVHSPLHF.

V and J are TRBV24-1 and TRBJ2-5; the match to TRBD1 covers 11 bases. The germline gives CDR1 KGHDR, CDR2 SFDVKD. J gave up 5 bases and V 9 bases, and 4 bases lay outside the gene matches. This CDR3 spans 13 amino acids. In DNA form, the CDR3 reads TGTGCCACCGGGGACAGGGGGTCGGAGACCCAGTACTTC. It translates to CATGDRGSETQYF.

This chain connects TRBV7-9 to TRBJ1-2; D ambiguous. From germline, CDR1 is SEHNR and CDR2 FQNEAQ (reference sequence). The V and J ends lost 1 base and 8 bases respectively, with 14 bases between them. The CDR3 totals 14 residues. CDR3 sequence: CASSLGAGMEGYTF. The DNA for the CDR3 is TGTGCCAGCAGCTTAGGGGCGGGGATGGAGGGCTACACCTTC.

The gene calls are TRBV7-2 and TRBJ2-5; D is possibly TRBD2 (6 bases). Germline loops: CDR1 SGHTA, CDR2 FQGNSA. This CDR3 region has 15 residues. V shed 2 bases and J shed 1 base, with 11 bases lying between them. The CDR3 loop is CASSLRAGPQETQYF. Here the CDR3 DNA reads TGTGCCAGCAGCTTACGTGCGGGGCCCCAAGAGACCCAGTACTTC.

The chain carries TRBV9 and TRBJ1-5; no clear D. V shed 0 bases and J shed 2 bases, with 9 bases lying between them. CDR3 size: 15 residues. Germline V gives CDR1 SGDLS, CDR2 YYNGEE. The chain's CDR3 is CASSVGVWGNQPQHF. In nucleotides, the CDR3 is TGTGCCAGCAGCGTAGGAGTGTGGGGCAATCAGCCCCAGCATTTT. Based on the CDR3 plus reference TRBV9 and TRBJ1-5, the full variable domain is DSGVTQTPKHLITATGQRVTLRCSPRSGDLSVYWYQQSLDQGLQFLIQYYNGEERAKGNILERFSAQQFPDLHSELNLSSLELGDSALYFCASSVGVWGNQPQHFGDGTRLSIL.

CDR3 sequence (DNA): TGTGCCTGGTCTCGACAGGGTGGCACTGAAGCTTTCTTT. Translating gives CAWSRQGGTEAFF. The rearrangement links TRBV30 to TRBJ1-1; 7 positions match TRBD1. Trimming removed 5 bases from V and 4 bases from J; junction bases left unmatched: 7. This CDR3 has 13 amino acids. The germline V gene has CDR1 GTSNPN and CDR2 SVGIG (reference sequence). Full variable domain (missing parts from reference TRBV30 and TRBJ1-1): SQTIHQWPATLVQPVGSPLSLECTVEGTSNPNLYWYRQAAGRGLQLLFYSVGIGQISSEVPQNLSASRPQDRQFILSSKKLLLSDSGFYLCAWSRQGGTEAFFGQGTRLTVV.

The chain is built from TRBV3-1 and TRBJ2-3; TRBD1 aligns across 7 bases. The CDR3 length is 18 residues. Germline V CDR1 and CDR2: LGHDT, YNNKEL (reference sequence). J lost 1 base, V lost 4 bases, and 14 bases had no gene match. The CDR3 sequence: CASSRDTGTVVGTDTQYF. The CDR3 DNA reads as TGTGCCAGCAGCCGGGATACAGGGACAGTTGTGGGCACAGATACGCAGTATTTT.

CDR3 loop: CASSTSLGMNTEAFF. The CDR3 nucleotides are TGTGCCAGCAGCACCTCATTAGGAATGAACACTGAAGCTTTCTTT. The chain combines TRBV5-4 with TRBJ1-1, with D unclear. The CDR3 spans 15 residues. Per germline, CDR1 SGHNT and CDR2 YYREEE (reference sequence). Between the trimmed V and J ends, which lost 4 bases and 0 bases, there was a span of 13 bases.

The rearrangement links TRBV19 to TRBJ2-2; a possible D gene is TRBD2 (6 bases). The V gene's germline CDR1 is LNHDA and CDR2 SQIVND (reference sequence). CDR3 size: 14 residues. V gave up 1 base and J gave up 6 bases, with 9 bases separating them. The CDR3 reads CASSIGGDSGELFF. The CDR3 DNA reads TGTGCCAGTAGTATAGGGGGGGATTCCGGGGAGCTGTTTTTT.

This chain connects TRBV7-2 to TRBJ2-7; tentative D call: TRBD2 (5 bases). From germline, CDR1 is SGHTA and CDR2 FQGNSA. The germline V and J ends were trimmed by 2 bases and 0 bases, with 11 bases remaining between them. The CDR3 extends over 15 amino acids. CDR3 sequence reads: CASSLSGGASYEQYF. The DNA for the CDR3 is TGTGCCAGCAGCTTAAGCGGCGGAGCCTCCTACGAGCAGTACTTC.

The chain uses TRBV29-1 and TRBJ2-5; 10 bases align to TRBD2. Germline trimming cut 7 bases from V and 5 bases from J; bases unmatched to any gene: 13. From germline, CDR1 is SQVTM and CDR2 ANQGSEA. This CDR3 has 15 residues. CDR3 sequence: CSAGAGLAFGETQYF. Here the CDR3 DNA reads TGCAGCGCTGGCGCGGGACTAGCGTTTGGGGAGACCCAGTACTTC.

This chain connects TRBV10-3 to TRBJ2-7; 12 positions match TRBD2. Germline CDR1 ENHRY, CDR2 SYGVKD. This CDR3 region has 17 residues. With V trimmed by 1 base and J by 0 bases, 4 bases remained unmatched. The CDR3 is CAISEYGTSGSSYEQYF. Written as DNA, the CDR3 is TGTGCCATCAGTGAGTACGGGACTAGCGGGTCCTCCTACGAGCAGTACTTC.

The V call is TRBV5-1, the J call TRBJ2-7, with D tentatively TRBD2 (6 bases). The germline gives CDR1 SGHRS, CDR2 YFSETQ. The CDR3 has 16 amino acids. V lost 0 bases and J lost 0, with 13 bases in between. The CDR3 bases are TGCGCCAGCAGCTTGGTTGACGGGACTTACTCCTACGAGCAGTACTTC. Encoded protein: CASSLVDGTYSYEQYF.

The chain uses TRBV29-1 and TRBJ2-7; 11 positions match TRBD1. The V and J ends lost 6 bases and 4 bases, in that order; junction bases with no gene match: 8. In germline, CDR1 is SQVTM, CDR2 ANQGSEA. The CDR3 loop spans 14 amino acids. The CDR3 region is CSVGTGGSLYEQYF. CDR3 bases: TGCAGCGTGGGGACAGGGGGATCGCTATACGAGCAGTACTTC.